This TCR beta chain came from a study of molecular identifiers for immune sequencing clone quantification. Study overall: Across replicate runs, RNA obtained from approximately 22,000 or 94,000 naive CD8 cells was divided into five, with four undergoing sequencing.

MiXCR, applied by TCRdb to the PCR reads, yields one record per CDR3 protein. Of about 510,000 distinct CDR3 sequences in the sample, roughly 26% were seen once. J gave up 3 bases and V 1 base, and 6 bases lay outside the gene matches. The CDR3 sequence is 15 residues long. Germline-derived CDR1 and CDR2 are LGHNA and YSLEER. This clonotype was counted at least ten times. The material sequenced was naive CD8+ T cells from blood, with Jurkat cell RNA spiked in. The sample's subset: FACS-sorted CD8+CD4-CCR7+CD45RA+ naive T cells. J is TRBJ2-7 and V is TRBV4-3, with TRBD2 matching 7 bases. The source is a human donor in good health. Some libraries in this study had Jurkat cell RNA spiked in. This CDR3 is CASSQGTRAGYEQYF. CDR3 coding DNA: TGCGCCAGCAGCCAAGGGACTAGGGCTGGCTACGAGCAGTACTTC.